A selection of T cell receptor beta chains follows, all from one sample in a study of cytomegalovirus exposure and HLA in healthy donors. Clones were read by immunoSEQ multiplex PCR, and TCRdb kept only the in-frame ones, dropping some. The data show some 150,000 clones, roughly 80% seen once. Sequences were obtained from PBMCs. The receptors come from a man aged 40-50 years in good health and CMV-seronegative. CDR3s leave out the opening cysteine and the closing phenylalanine or tryptophan. Only part of the rows carry a size: once, few, many, or a class if the clone is expanded.

>NA|TRBV7-8
ASSLELSETQY
>NA|TRBV27
ASSPLGTAYEQY
>NA|TRBV7-9
ASSPDSGDGYT
>NA|TRBV21-1
ASSKDPGQEGGYT
>once|TRBV2
ASSRTGGGTDTQY
>NA|TRBV5-6
ASSLNLYGGNEQF
>NA|TRBV19
ASSIGGQGTYEQY
>NA|TRBV7-2
ASSLGGGSPYEQY
>NA|TRBV7-6
ASSSGTGYEKLF
>NA|TRBV7-6
ASSLEWGLYNEQF
>NA|TRBV28
ASSLVSWAQETQY
>NA|TRBV12-5
ASGMGQGIGNTEAF
>NA|TRBV2
ASSPDRYTGELF
>NA|TRBV11-1
ASRATGIIGQF
>NA|TRBV27
ASRSQLNYGYT
>NA|TRBV7-2
AGSFGVPSYEQY
>NA|TRBV10-3
AISERFGQGNTEAF
>NA|TRBV6-5
ATQGDRRGYT
>NA|TRBV5-1
ASSSGQGANTEAF
>NA|TRBV9
ASSVFAGQGARGAF
>NA|TRBV7-9
ATRGTPWTGELF
>NA|TRBV5-5
ASSPTGDNEKLF
>NA|TRBV27
ASSFLASGELF
>NA|TRBV5-1
ASSLVGQGNTGELF
>NA|TRBV7-2
ASSVTPITGTLVGGYT
>few|TRBV4-2
ASSQDYGGAGQPQH
>NA|TRBV11-2
ASSFLTPGLAGGPYEQY
>NA|TRBV5-6
ASSLSPYGNSPLH
>NA|TRBV10-3
AISETGGGYT
>few|TRBV27
ASSLTIGDTQY
>NA|TRBV2
ASRAGFTDTQY
>NA|TRBV4-2
ASSQDGQAGIYGYT
>few|TRBV5-1
ASSVKPRQGQETQY
>NA|TRBV4-3
ASSQDRNNEQF
>NA|TRBV6-5
ASSPGGVEAEAF
>NA|TRBV28
ASSLGGRYEQY
>NA|TRBV10-3
AISESAGENTGELF
>NA|TRBV6-1
ASRELYNEQF
>NA|TRBV6-5
ASSYSSPYSDSPLH
>few|TRBV10-3
AIGAGSSYNSPLH
>NA|TRBV27
ASSSKQGRVDEKLF
>NA|TRBV7-9
ASSFHRDSVRVVTQY
>NA|TRBV7-2
ASSPIGTASYEQY
>NA|TRBV5-4
ASSSTGGYGYT
>NA|TRBV5-1
ASSSMPGSYNEQF
>once|TRBV28
ASGGRFDEQF
>NA|TRBV6-5
ASSYGPVANYGYT
>NA|TRBV4-3
ASSQEGSAGAGGETQY
>NA|TRBV4-1
ASSQRQGWDEQF
>NA|TRBV29-1
SVEGDREGGVTGELF
>NA|TRBV5-3
ARRLVGAEQY
>once|TRBV10-3
AISDTKQSNQPQH
>NA|TRBV27
ASSRLRGGGTDTQY
>NA|TRBV4-2
ASSQGEGGHTGELF
>NA|TRBV19
ASSAGREGWAEAF
>few|TRBV29-1
SVIRGMMGYT
>NA|TRBV7-2
ASSLTSGGSKNIQY
>once|TRBV29-1
SVEGDRSDEKLF
>few|TRBV7-8
ASRSAAPEGEKLF
>NA|TRBV28
ASSPAGQGYTEAF